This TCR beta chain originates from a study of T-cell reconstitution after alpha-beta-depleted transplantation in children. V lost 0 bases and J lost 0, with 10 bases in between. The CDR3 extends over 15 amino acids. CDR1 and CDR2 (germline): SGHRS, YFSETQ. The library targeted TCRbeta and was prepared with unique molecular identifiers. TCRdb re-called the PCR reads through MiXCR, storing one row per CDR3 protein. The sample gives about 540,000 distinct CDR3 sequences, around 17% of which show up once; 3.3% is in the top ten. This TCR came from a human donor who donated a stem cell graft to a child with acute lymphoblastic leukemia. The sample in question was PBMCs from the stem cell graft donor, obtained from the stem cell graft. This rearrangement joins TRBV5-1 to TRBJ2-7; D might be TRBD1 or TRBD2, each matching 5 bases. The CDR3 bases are TGCGCCAGCAGCTTGGCCGGGGCGAACTCCTACGAGCAGTACTTC. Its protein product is CASSLAGANSYEQYF.